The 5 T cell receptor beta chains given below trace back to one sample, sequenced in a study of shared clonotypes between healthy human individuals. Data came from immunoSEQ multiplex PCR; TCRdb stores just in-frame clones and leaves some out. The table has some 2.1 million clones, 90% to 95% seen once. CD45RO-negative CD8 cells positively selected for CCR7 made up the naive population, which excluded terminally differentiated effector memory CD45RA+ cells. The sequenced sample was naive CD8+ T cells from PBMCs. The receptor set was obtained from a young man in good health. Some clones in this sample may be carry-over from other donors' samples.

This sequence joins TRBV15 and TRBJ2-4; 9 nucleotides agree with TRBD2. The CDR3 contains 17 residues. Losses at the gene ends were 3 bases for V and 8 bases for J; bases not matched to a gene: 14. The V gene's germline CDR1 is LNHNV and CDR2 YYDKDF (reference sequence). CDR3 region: CATSSKTIAGVTHIQYF. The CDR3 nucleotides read TGTGCCACCAGCAGCAAAACTATAGCGGGAGTCACGCACATTCAGTACTTC.

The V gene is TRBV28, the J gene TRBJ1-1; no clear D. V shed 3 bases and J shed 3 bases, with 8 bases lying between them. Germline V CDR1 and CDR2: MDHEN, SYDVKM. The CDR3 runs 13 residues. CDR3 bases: TGTGCCAGCAGTTTCATTCCCGACACTGAAGCTTTCTTT. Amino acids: CASSFIPDTEAFF.

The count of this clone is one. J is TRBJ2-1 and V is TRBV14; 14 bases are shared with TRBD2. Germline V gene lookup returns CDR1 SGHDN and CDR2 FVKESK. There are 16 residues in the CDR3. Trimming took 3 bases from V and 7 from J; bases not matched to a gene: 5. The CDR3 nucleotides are TGTGCCAGCAGCCAGGGACTAGCGGGAGTGTCTAATGAGCAGTTCTTC. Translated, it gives CASSQGLAGVSNEQFF.

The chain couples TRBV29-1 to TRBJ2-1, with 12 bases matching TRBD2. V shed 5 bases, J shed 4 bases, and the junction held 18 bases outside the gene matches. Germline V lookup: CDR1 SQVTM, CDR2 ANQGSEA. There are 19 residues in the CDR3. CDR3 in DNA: TGCAGCGTTACCTTCCGCGGGCTAGCGGGAGGGCCGGTTTACAATGAGCAGTTCTTC. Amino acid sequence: CSVTFRGLAGGPVYNEQFF.

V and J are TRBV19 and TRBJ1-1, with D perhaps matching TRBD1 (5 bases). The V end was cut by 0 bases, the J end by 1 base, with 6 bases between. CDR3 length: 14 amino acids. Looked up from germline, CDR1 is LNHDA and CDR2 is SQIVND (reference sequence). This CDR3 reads CASSIDGANTEAFF. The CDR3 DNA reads TGTGCCAGTAGTATAGATGGGGCGAACACTGAAGCTTTCTTT.